What follows are 9 T cell receptor beta chains derived from one specimen sequenced in a study of CD4 T cells in relation to SARS-CoV-2 and coronaviruses. The unexposed donors gave CD4+ T cells in about 2011-2018, prior to COVID-19. CD4+ T cells were isolated from the cells after about ten days of culture. TCRdb keeps only in-frame clones here, not all; method: immunoSEQ multiplex PCR. The sample has around 23,000 clones; 70% to 80% are singletons. The antigens of these receptors remain unknown. Material: CD4+ T cells from PBMCs, cultured in vitro. The receptors come from a human donor in good health.

This clone came up once. V gene TRBV6-5 combines with J gene TRBJ1-6, with D tentatively TRBD1 (6 bases). Trimming removed 8 bases from V and 7 bases from J, with 18 bases in between. Germline CDR1 reads MNHEY; CDR2 reads SVGAGI. The CDR3 has 15 amino acids. The CDR3 DNA is TGTGCCAGCGGATACCAAAGAGGGGGGAATTCACCCCTCCACTTT. Protein: CASGYQRGGNSPLHF.

The chain combines TRBV18 with TRBJ1-2, with TRBD1 matching 9 bases. Germline trimming cut 3 bases from V and 3 bases from J; bases unmatched to any gene: 8. Germline V gene lookup returns CDR1 KGHSH and CDR2 LQKENI. CDR3 length: 16 residues. CDR3 sequence: CASSPYRGLGDYGYTF. The CDR3 DNA reads TGTGCCAGCTCACCGTACAGGGGGCTAGGTGACTATGGCTACACCTTC.

The chain joins TRBV14 to TRBJ2-1; perhaps TRBD1 as D (6 bases). This CDR3 has 11 amino acids. Germline lookup yields CDR1 SGHDN and CDR2 FVKESK. Between the trimmed V and J ends, which lost 8 bases and 11 bases, there was a span of 13 bases. CDR3 coding DNA: TGTGCCAGCTCGGGTGGGACAAAGCAGTTCTTC. Translating it yields CASSGGTKQFF.

The chain links TRBV11-2 to TRBJ2-7; TRBD1 agrees at 7 bases. Trimming cost V 5 bases and J 2 bases; bases outside gene matches: 12. The V gene's germline CDR1 is SGHAT and CDR2 FQNNGV. The CDR3 is 16 amino acids. DNA for the CDR3: TGTGCCAGCAGCAAAATGGGACAGCCCAACGCCTACGAGCAGTACTTC. This encodes CASSKMGQPNAYEQYF.

This CDR3 is CASSYRDFIEAFF. The CDR3 nucleotides read TGTGCCAGCAGTTACCGGGACTTCATTGAAGCTTTCTTT. The J gene is TRBJ1-1, the V gene TRBV6-2 or TRBV6-3; D may be TRBD1 (5 bases). Trimming removed 2 bases from V and 7 bases from J, with 11 bases in between. The CDR3 runs 13 residues. CDR1 is MNHEY, CDR2 SVGEGT, per germline.

With respect to this clone: Other DNA sequences in the same sample also yield this CDR3. The chain joins TRBV12-3 or TRBV12-4 to TRBJ1-4, with no clear D. V lost 1 base and J lost 6, with 3 bases in between. This CDR3 region has 12 residues. This chain's CDR3 is CASSLGYEKLFF. CDR3 nucleotide sequence: TGTGCCAGCAGTTTAGGGTATGAAAAACTGTTTTTT.

This clone has just a few counts. V and J are TRBV11-3 and TRBJ2-1, with D tentatively TRBD2 (6 bases). The CDR3 is 16 residues long. In germline, CDR1 is SGHNT, CDR2 YENEEA. Between the trimmed V and J ends, which lost 4 bases and 0 bases, there was a span of 13 bases. CDR3 nucleotide sequence: TGTGCCAGCAGCTCGCGCCGGGGGAGCTCCTACAATGAGCAGTTCTTC. As protein: CASSSRRGSSYNEQFF.

The chain combines TRBV6-5 with TRBJ2-5; D might be TRBD1 (6 bases). V was trimmed by 6 bases and J by 3 bases, leaving 11 bases between them. The length of the CDR3 is 13 residues. Germline V CDR1 and CDR2: MNHEY, SVGAGI. CDR3 bases: TGTGCCAGCAGAAAGAACAGGGAAGAGACCCAGTACTTC. Amino acid sequence: CASRKNREETQYF.

This chain joins TRBV15 and TRBJ2-5, with unresolved D. The CDR3 covers 14 residues. Trimming left V 1 base short and J 4 bases short, with 10 bases between. CDR1 LNHNV and CDR2 YYDKDF come from the germline V gene (reference sequence). The CDR3 nucleotides are TGTGCCACCAGCAGAGGGGGTTGGGGAGAGACCCAGTACTTC. It specifies CATSRGGWGETQYF.